This TCR beta chain is drawn from a study of blood T cell repertoires in COVID-19. Across the study: Donors in the United States, Italy and Spain gave samples during acute or convalescent COVID-19. Nucleic acid was either cDNA or gDNA, and it came from T cells, B-cell-depleted T cells, or PBMCs.

In the source study's methods: Amplification from reference gene primers served as the basis for estimated nucleated cell counts. Profiling relied on immunoSEQ multiplex PCR, and the TCRdb table lists in-frame clones only, not all of them. The V and J calls and clone size were taken over from that table, and D and trimming were inferred from the DNA. The data show tens of thousands of clones, about 85% seen once. This CDR3 has 16 residues. The J segment lost 6 bases and the V segment lost 4 bases, leaving 13 bases of the junction unmatched. The germline V gene has CDR1 SGHNT and CDR2 YYREEE (reference sequence).

Sequencing was carried out using peripheral blood. The chain combines TRBV5-4 with TRBJ1-5; 7 bases are shared with TRBD1. This clonotype was sampled from a human donor in a cohort sampled during active COVID-19. The CDR3 coding sequence is TGTGCCAGCAGCATACGACAGGGTGTCATGGTTCAGCCCCAGCATTTT. This codes for CASSIRQGVMVQPQHF.